This entry concerns a single T cell receptor beta chain. Per the study methods: Amplification of reference gene primers provided the estimated nucleated cell counts. Sequenced by immunoSEQ multiplex PCR; TCRdb stores in-frame clones only, minus some. The V and J calls and the clone size are those of that table, but D and trimming were determined from the DNA. The sample shows a few hundred thousand clones, over 75% of them seen only once. The sample is drawn from a study of blood T cell repertoires in COVID-19. Study overall: PBMCs, B-cell-depleted T cells, or T cells provided the cDNA or gDNA that made up the material.

The CDR3 consists of 15 residues. Trimming cost V 3 bases and J 0 bases; bases outside gene matches: 2. Germline CDR1 LNHNV, CDR2 YYDKDF (reference sequence). The sequence came from a human donor in a cohort sampled during active COVID-19. Sequences were obtained from peripheral blood. The chain links TRBV15 to TRBJ2-7, with 10 bases that match TRBD2. CDR3 protein: CATSRRTSGSYEQYF. For the CDR3, the DNA is TGTGCCACCAGCAGGCGGACTAGCGGCTCCTACGAGCAGTACTTC.